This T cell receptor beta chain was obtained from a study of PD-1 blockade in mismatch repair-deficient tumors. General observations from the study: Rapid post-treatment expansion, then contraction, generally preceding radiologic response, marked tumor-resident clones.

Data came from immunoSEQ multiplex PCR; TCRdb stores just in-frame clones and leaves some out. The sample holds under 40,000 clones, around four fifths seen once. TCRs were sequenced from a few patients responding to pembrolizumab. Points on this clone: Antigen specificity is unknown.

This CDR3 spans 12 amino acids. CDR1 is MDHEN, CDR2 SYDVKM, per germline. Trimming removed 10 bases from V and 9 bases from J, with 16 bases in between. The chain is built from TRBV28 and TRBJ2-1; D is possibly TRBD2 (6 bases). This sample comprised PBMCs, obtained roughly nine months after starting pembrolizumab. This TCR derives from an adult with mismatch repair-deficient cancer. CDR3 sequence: CATLRRDSEQFF. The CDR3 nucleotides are TGTGCCACCCTTAGGAGGGACTCTGAGCAGTTCTTC.